These T cell receptor beta chains were read from a single sample in a study of blood T cell repertoires in COVID-19. Some clones are missing from TCRdb's copy, which holds only in-frame ones; the method was immunoSEQ multiplex PCR. The data contain under 300,000 clones, 65% to 90% of them singletons. The specimen was peripheral blood. The receptor source for this set is a woman aged 80 or over with active or convalescent COVID-19. CDR3s leave out the opening cysteine and the closing phenylalanine or tryptophan. The D gene is left open where the match is weak.

v_gene,d_gene,CDR3aa
TRBV3-1/TRBV3-2,.,ASSQAGGNNYGYT
TRBV2,.,ASSEARHQGGAF
TRBV5-6,TRBD2,ASSLGLASETQY
TRBV7-2,TRBD1,ASSLGTGFYEQY
TRBV27,TRBD1,ASKTGGTGELF
TRBV25-1,TRBD1,ASSDTGATNEKLF
TRBV21-1,.,ASSNYDRVFEQF
TRBV18,TRBD1,ASSPTTGGRGYT
TRBV29-1,.,SGGLANEQY
TRBV5-1,.,ASSQDTVSGNTIY
TRBV5-1,TRBD1,ASSSGQLSTDTQY
TRBV4-1,.,ASSQDRVRLSTGELF
TRBV7-8,.,ASSLKRQLNTEAF
TRBV11-2,TRBD1,ASSRDRGSYNEQF
TRBV29-1,TRBD1,SVGQGWASPLH
TRBV4-2,.,ASSQVDNSYSNQPQH
TRBV5-6,TRBD1,ASSFSGTGRI
TRBV18,.,ASSREYGTEAF
TRBV3-1/TRBV3-2,.,ASSQGTALREKLF
TRBV7-9,.,ASSKRENTEAF
TRBV5-1,TRBD1,ASSLGQGVISETQY
TRBV28,TRBD2,ASSPQRGRTGELF
TRBV14,TRBD1,ASSRDRDTGELF
TRBV12-3/TRBV12-4,.,ASTLRGYHEQY
TRBV10-3,.,AISESTVHEQY
TRBV9,.,ASSEDREDIQY
TRBV24-1,TRBD2,ATSDPGLAGDYNEQF